Listed below are T cell receptor beta chains from one sample, sequenced in a study of cytomegalovirus exposure and HLA in healthy donors. The data were produced by immunoSEQ multiplex PCR, yet TCRdb's version contains in-frame clones alone and is incomplete. The sample shows some 130,000 clones, nearly 80% of them seen only once. Sequencing used PBMCs. These receptors came from a man aged 25-45 years in good health and CMV-seronegative. The CDR3 runs from the conserved cysteine through the conserved F or W. Fields, in order: J gene, V gene, clone size, D gene, CDR3 protein, CDR3 DNA. The D gene is left open where the match is weak. Clone sizes are given selectively: once, few, many, or a class where the clone is expanded.

J: TRBJ2-3
V: TRBV28
size: .
D: TRBD2
CDR3: CASSRTSADTQYF
DNA: TGTGCCAGCAGCCGCACTAGCGCAGATACGCAGTATTTT

J: TRBJ1-2
V: TRBV28
size: .
D: .
CDR3: CASSFTLANYGYTF
DNA: TGTGCCAGCAGTTTTACGTTAGCTAACTATGGCTACACCTTC

J: TRBJ2-7
V: TRBV15
size: .
D: TRBD1
CDR3: CATSARTGTLGEQYF
DNA: TGTGCCACCAGCGCCCGGACAGGGACATTGGGCGAGCAGTACTTC

J: TRBJ2-3
V: TRBV19
size: .
D: TRBD1
CDR3: CASSGQGATDTQYF
DNA: TGTGCCAGTAGCGGACAGGGGGCAACAGATACGCAGTATTTT

J: TRBJ2-4
V: TRBV10-3
size: .
D: TRBD2
CDR3: CAISESPGGQPQNIQYF
DNA: TGTGCCATCAGTGAGTCACCGGGAGGGCAACCTCAAAACATTCAGTACTTC

J: TRBJ1-1
V: TRBV6-5
size: few
D: TRBD1
CDR3: CASSDTGGLREAFF
DNA: TGTGCCAGCAGTGATACAGGGGGCCTCAGAGAAGCTTTCTTT

J: TRBJ2-7
V: TRBV7-9
size: .
D: .
CDR3: CASSLDYREQYF
DNA: TGTGCCAGCAGCTTAGATTATCGCGAGCAGTACTTC

J: TRBJ2-4
V: TRBV5-1
size: .
D: TRBD2
CDR3: CASSSYSTSGRAKNIQYF
DNA: TGCGCCAGCAGCTCATACTCAACTAGCGGGAGGGCCAAAAACATTCAGTACTTC

J: TRBJ2-3
V: TRBV4-2
size: few
D: .
CDR3: CASSQLGTGSVDTQYF
DNA: TGTGCCAGCAGCCAACTGGGTACCGGGAGTGTAGATACGCAGTATTTT

J: TRBJ1-1
V: TRBV29-1
size: .
D: .
CDR3: CSAVAVFLQRRKKATEAFF
DNA: TGCAGCGCCGTAGCGGTCTTTCTGCAAAGAAGAAAAAAGGCCACTGAAGCTTTCTTT

J: TRBJ1-2
V: TRBV2
size: few
D: TRBD1
CDR3: CASSDFRDRAGYTF
DNA: TGTGCCAGCAGTGACTTCAGGGACAGGGCTGGCTACACCTTC

J: TRBJ2-5
V: TRBV6-6
size: once
D: .
CDR3: CASSWASVETQYF
DNA: TGTGCCAGCAGTTGGGCTAGCGTTGAGACCCAGTACTTC

J: TRBJ2-5
V: TRBV9
size: .
D: TRBD2
CDR3: CASSVWEGGVGETQYF
DNA: TGTGCCAGCAGCGTATGGGAGGGAGGGGTCGGAGAGACCCAGTACTTC

J: TRBJ1-5
V: TRBV30
size: many
D: .
CDR3: CAWNLGNQPQHF
DNA: TGTGCCTGGAACTTGGGCAATCAGCCCCAGCATTTT

J: TRBJ2-4
V: TRBV7-2
size: .
D: TRBD1
CDR3: CASSLRDRGNIQYF
DNA: TGTGCCAGCAGCTTGAGGGACAGGGGTAACATTCAGTACTTC

J: TRBJ1-2
V: TRBV5-1
size: .
D: .
CDR3: CASSLGGTANYGYTF
DNA: TGCGCCAGCAGCTTGGGGGGCACGGCTAACTATGGCTACACCTTC

J: TRBJ2-7
V: TRBV29-1
size: .
D: .
CDR3: CSVGTQKYEQYF
DNA: TGCAGCGTTGGGACTCAAAAATACGAGCAGTACTTC

J: TRBJ1-2
V: TRBV16
size: .
D: .
CDR3: CASSPGSNYGYTF
DNA: TGTGCCAGCAGCCCGGGGTCTAACTATGGCTACACCTTC

J: TRBJ1-1
V: TRBV13
size: .
D: TRBD1
CDR3: CASSPAGTGLNTEAFF
DNA: TGTGCCAGCAGCCCAGCGGGGACAGGACTGAACACTGAAGCTTTCTTT

J: TRBJ1-1
V: TRBV9
size: .
D: .
CDR3: CASSAAVGGRNTEAFF
DNA: TGTGCCAGCAGCGCAGCGGTGGGGGGGAGGAACACTGAAGCTTTCTTT

J: TRBJ1-1
V: TRBV5-4
size: .
D: TRBD1
CDR3: CASSPTGWGSDTEAFF
DNA: TGTGCCAGCAGCCCGACAGGGTGGGGTTCGGACACTGAAGCTTTCTTT

J: TRBJ2-2
V: TRBV30
size: .
D: TRBD1
CDR3: CAWSGSGGTGELFF
DNA: TGTGCCTGGAGTGGTTCAGGGGGCACCGGGGAGCTGTTTTTT

J: TRBJ2-7
V: TRBV11-3
size: .
D: TRBD2
CDR3: CASSSRSGYEQYF
DNA: TGTGCCAGCAGCTCCCGTAGCGGGTACGAGCAGTACTTC

J: TRBJ2-7
V: TRBV18
size: .
D: TRBD1
CDR3: CASSSGTGSEQYF
DNA: TGTGCCAGCTCATCCGGGACAGGGTCCGAGCAGTACTTC

J: TRBJ2-7
V: TRBV29-1
size: .
D: TRBD2
CDR3: CSALAGGHNYEQYF
DNA: TGCAGCGCTCTAGCGGGAGGACATAACTACGAGCAGTACTTC

J: TRBJ1-1
V: TRBV30
size: .
D: .
CDR3: CAWSNLGLTGDEAFF
DNA: TGTGCCTGGAGCAATTTGGGCCTTACAGGAGATGAAGCTTTCTTT

J: TRBJ1-5
V: TRBV7-9
size: .
D: .
CDR3: CAIAQLEAGQPQHF
DNA: TGTGCCATAGCACAACTGGAGGCAGGTCAGCCCCAGCATTTT

J: TRBJ1-1
V: TRBV7-9
size: .
D: .
CDR3: CASSPKGENTEAFF
DNA: TGTGCCAGCAGCCCTAAGGGGGAGAACACTGAAGCTTTCTTT

J: TRBJ1-5
V: TRBV6-5
size: .
D: .
CDR3: CASDKQGNQPQHF
DNA: TGTGCCAGCGATAAACAGGGAAATCAGCCCCAGCATTTT

J: TRBJ1-5
V: TRBV27
size: .
D: .
CDR3: CASSLESRGTQPQHF
DNA: TGTGCCAGCAGTTTAGAGTCCAGGGGAACCCAGCCCCAGCATTTT

J: TRBJ1-1
V: TRBV19
size: .
D: .
CDR3: CASSVGGTTEAFF
DNA: TGTGCCAGTAGTGTTGGGGGGACGACTGAAGCTTTCTTT

J: TRBJ2-5
V: TRBV27
size: .
D: .
CDR3: CASSLNRDIQETQYF
DNA: TGTGCCAGCAGCCTGAACAGGGATATCCAAGAGACCCAGTACTTC

J: TRBJ1-5
V: TRBV30
size: .
D: .
CDR3: CAWSGQNNQPQHF
DNA: TGTGCCTGGAGTGGACAGAACAATCAGCCCCAGCATTTT

J: TRBJ1-2
V: TRBV7-9
size: few
D: .
CDR3: CASSLRQLNYGYTF
DNA: TGTGCCAGCAGCTTGAGGCAGCTGAACTATGGCTACACCTTC

J: TRBJ1-5
V: TRBV18
size: .
D: .
CDR3: CASSQNQGMNQPQHF
DNA: TGTGCCAGCTCACAAAATCAGGGGATGAATCAGCCCCAGCATTTT

J: TRBJ2-1
V: TRBV30
size: .
D: .
CDR3: CAWRGASGLNEQFF
DNA: TGTGCCTGGAGGGGGGCTAGCGGACTCAATGAGCAGTTCTTC

J: TRBJ1-1
V: TRBV30
size: few
D: TRBD1
CDR3: CAWSLQGRKTEAFF
DNA: TGTGCCTGGAGCCTACAGGGGAGGAAGACTGAAGCTTTCTTT

J: TRBJ1-4
V: TRBV11-3
size: .
D: TRBD1
CDR3: CASSLMSRKDRAREKLFF
DNA: TGTGCCAGCAGCTTAATGAGTAGGAAGGACAGGGCACGTGAAAAACTGTTTTTT

J: TRBJ2-2
V: TRBV12-5
size: .
D: TRBD2
CDR3: CASGFRTSGSGGSNTGELFF
DNA: TGTGCTAGTGGTTTCCGGACTAGCGGGAGTGGAGGTTCGAACACCGGGGAGCTGTTTTTT

J: TRBJ2-3
V: TRBV18
size: few
D: TRBD2
CDR3: CASSPVAGEDTQYF
DNA: TGTGCCAGCTCACCTGTGGCGGGAGAAGATACGCAGTATTTT

J: TRBJ1-2
V: TRBV28
size: .
D: .
CDR3: CASSSLFRNLLGGYTF
DNA: TGTGCCAGCAGTTCCCTGTTCCGGAACCTACTGGGCGGCTACACCTTC

J: TRBJ2-5
V: TRBV30
size: .
D: .
CDR3: CAWSGGPQETQYF
DNA: TGTGCCTGGAGTGGTGGGCCCCAAGAGACCCAGTACTTC

J: TRBJ1-2
V: TRBV5-1
size: .
D: .
CDR3: CASSTDRSRGYTF
DNA: TGCGCCAGCAGCACGGACAGATCGCGGGGCTACACCTTC

J: TRBJ1-1
V: TRBV9
size: .
D: .
CDR3: CASSVGGRGVTEAFF
DNA: TGTGCCAGCAGCGTAGGTGGCAGGGGAGTAACTGAAGCTTTCTTT

J: TRBJ2-1
V: TRBV27
size: once
D: .
CDR3: CASSWDFYNEQFF
DNA: TGTGCCAGCAGTTGGGACTTCTACAATGAGCAGTTCTTC

J: TRBJ2-7
V: TRBV6-5
size: .
D: .
CDR3: CASSYSEGADEQYF
DNA: TGTGCCAGCAGTTACTCGGAGGGGGCCGACGAGCAGTACTTC

J: TRBJ2-7
V: TRBV30
size: many
D: TRBD2
CDR3: CAWKEGLAGTYEQYF
DNA: TGTGCCTGGAAGGAGGGACTAGCGGGGACCTACGAGCAGTACTTC

J: TRBJ2-3
V: TRBV5-1
size: .
D: .
CDR3: CASSLVISTDTQYF
DNA: TGCGCCAGCAGCCTAGTGATCAGCACAGATACGCAGTATTTT

J: TRBJ1-1
V: TRBV6-6
size: .
D: .
CDR3: CASSYSGHENTEAFF
DNA: TGTGCCAGCAGTTACTCGGGACACGAGAACACTGAAGCTTTCTTT

J: TRBJ1-4
V: TRBV28
size: .
D: .
CDR3: CASSPGDLTNEKLFF
DNA: TGTGCCAGCAGCCCGGGGGATTTAACTAATGAAAAACTGTTTTTT

J: TRBJ1-3
V: TRBV30
size: .
D: .
CDR3: CAWRLTVSGNTIYF
DNA: TGTGCCTGGAGGCTCACTGTCTCTGGAAACACCATATATTTT

J: TRBJ2-7
V: TRBV6-5
size: .
D: TRBD1
CDR3: CASRRQGYEQYF
DNA: TGTGCCAGCAGGAGACAGGGCTACGAGCAGTACTTC

J: TRBJ2-7
V: TRBV29-1
size: .
D: .
CDR3: CSVVTVASSYEQYF
DNA: TGCAGCGTTGTGACAGTCGCAAGCTCCTACGAGCAGTACTTC

J: TRBJ2-7
V: TRBV4-3
size: .
D: TRBD2
CDR3: CASSQEVAGLAQYF
DNA: TGCGCCAGCAGCCAAGAGGTAGCGGGATTGGCTCAGTACTTC

J: TRBJ2-7
V: TRBV5-1
size: .
D: .
CDR3: CASTPGGTSTYEQYF
DNA: TGCGCCAGCACCCCGGGCGGGACTTCTACCTACGAGCAGTACTTC

J: TRBJ2-4
V: TRBV28
size: .
D: .
CDR3: CASTPGDRLGKNIQYF
DNA: TGTGCCAGCACCCCAGGTGACAGATTAGGCAAAAACATTCAGTACTTC